There are many counts of the clone carrying this T cell receptor beta chain. Its antigen is not known. The data stem from a study of early T cells in non-severe SARS-CoV-2 infection. Looking at the study overall: Sequencing used unsorted whole-blood bulk RNA, so chains lack pairing.

Using its own MiXCR run on the 5' RACE reads, TCRdb lists one record per CDR3 protein. The sample lists roughly 56,000 distinct CDR3 sequences; roughly a tenth were seen once. Study-wide results and limits: The matching step, a VDJdb search, favored anti-spike CD8 responses and missed private and CD4 specificities.

Germline lookup yields CDR1 MNHEY and CDR2 SVGEGT. This CDR3 comprises 16 residues. V was clipped by 2 bases and J by 5 bases, with 15 bases between them. The sequence was obtained from an adult who was a healthcare worker with PCR-confirmed SARS-CoV-2 infection or an uninfected control (not recorded which). The chain recombines TRBV6-2 or TRBV6-3 with TRBJ2-2, with a weak D call TRBD2 (5 bases). The specimen sequenced was whole blood. CDR3 region: CASSYEIWERTGELFF. The CDR3 coding sequence is TGTGCCAGCAGTTACGAGATCTGGGAGAGGACCGGGGAGCTGTTTTTT.